Listed below are T cell receptor beta chains from one sample, sequenced in a study of blood T cell repertoires in COVID-19. Assay used: immunoSEQ multiplex PCR; TCRdb lists only in-frame clones, some missing. The sample holds hundreds of thousands of clones, around four fifths seen once. Sequencing input: peripheral blood. The receptors here all came from a woman aged 45 to 65 with active or convalescent COVID-19. CDR3s include the opening cysteine and the closing phenylalanine or tryptophan. The D gene is left open where the match is weak. Clone size, where shown, is once, few, many, or a class for clones that have expanded.

d_call	j_call	v_call	clone_size	cdr3_nt	cdr3_aa
.	TRBJ2-7	TRBV13	.	TGTGCCAGCAGCTTAGCGGCTAGCTTCTACGAGCAGTACTTC	CASSLAASFYEQYF
.	TRBJ1-1	TRBV5-1	.	TGCGCCAGCAGCCGAGGGGGGAACACTGAAGCTTTCTTT	CASSRGGNTEAFF
.	TRBJ1-4	TRBV3-1/TRBV3-2	.	TGTGCCAGCAGCCAAGATTCGGGGGAAAAACTGTTTTTT	CASSQDSGEKLFF
.	TRBJ1-1	TRBV18	.	TGTGCCAGCTCTTCCACAGGGCCCGGCACTGAAGCTTTCTTT	CASSSTGPGTEAFF
TRBD2	TRBJ2-1	TRBV30	.	TGTGCCTGGAGTGCCTCAATACCGGGACTAGCGGGGCGCTACAATGAGCAGTTCTTC	CAWSASIPGLAGRYNEQFF
TRBD2	TRBJ2-1	TRBV7-8	.	TGTGCCAGCAGCTTACAGACACCGGGACTAGAGACAGAGCAGTTCTTC	CASSLQTPGLETEQFF
TRBD2	TRBJ2-3	TRBV10-2	.	TGCGCCAGCAGGGCTAGCGGGACCACAGATACGCAGTATTTT	CASRASGTTDTQYF
TRBD2	TRBJ2-7	TRBV15	.	TGTGCCACTAGGCGCGAGCGTAGCGGGCCCAGCTCCTACGAGCAGTACTTC	CATRRERSGPSSYEQYF
.	TRBJ1-1	TRBV18	.	TGTGCCAGCTCACCAAGAGGTGAGGGCTCTGAAGCTTTCTTT	CASSPRGEGSEAFF
.	TRBJ2-7	TRBV12-5	once	TGTGCCGCGGCGAGGGACTTCTACGAGCAGTACTTC	CAAARDFYEQYF
.	TRBJ2-2	TRBV29-1	.	TGCAGCGTCCAGAGGGCCGGAGCCGGGGAGCTGTTTTTT	CSVQRAGAGELFF
.	TRBJ2-1	TRBV7-3	.	TGTGCCAGCAGCTTAGGGGCGCTCAATGAGCAGTTCTTC	CASSLGALNEQFF
TRBD1	TRBJ1-2	TRBV9	.	TGTGCCAGCAGCGTAAATAGACAGGGAGAGGATGGCTACACCTTC	CASSVNRQGEDGYTF
.	TRBJ2-5	TRBV13	.	TGTGCCAGCAGCTTACAGGGTGCGGAGACCCAGTACTTC	CASSLQGAETQYF
TRBD1	TRBJ2-7	TRBV30	.	TGTGCCTGGAGCCCGACAGGGTGGAACGAGCAGTACTTC	CAWSPTGWNEQYF
.	TRBJ2-7	TRBV14	once	TGTGCCAGCAGCTTTGGCGGAGGCTCCTACGAGCAGTACTTC	CASSFGGGSYEQYF
.	TRBJ2-1	TRBV9	.	TGTGCCAGCAGCTTAGGAGGGTCCTACAATGAGCAGTTCTTC	CASSLGGSYNEQFF
.	TRBJ2-2	TRBV4-2	.	TGTGCCAGCAGCCAAGATAGGAGTTCAGCGAACACCGGGGAGCTGTTTTTT	CASSQDRSSANTGELFF
TRBD1	TRBJ2-7	TRBV6-1	.	TGTGCCAGCAGTGAGACGATCTGGACAGGAGGTTACGAGCAGTACTTC	CASSETIWTGGYEQYF
TRBD2	TRBJ2-1	TRBV5-4	.	TGTGCCAGCAGCCCAACTAGCGGGAGCTACAATGAGCAGTTCTTC	CASSPTSGSYNEQFF
.	TRBJ2-7	TRBV6-1	.	TGTGCCAGCAGTGAAGGGAAGGGGATTGCGGGGACCCTAGGGGAGCAGTACTTC	CASSEGKGIAGTLGEQYF
TRBD1	TRBJ1-3	TRBV6-5	.	TGTGCCAGCAGTTACGCGAGACAGGGGGGCGGAAACACCATATATTTT	CASSYARQGGGNTIYF
TRBD1	TRBJ1-2	TRBV6-1	.	TGTGCCAGCAGTGAAGCGACGACAGGGTACTATGGCTACACCTTC	CASSEATTGYYGYTF
TRBD2	TRBJ2-3	TRBV5-4	once	TGTGCCAGCAGCCCCAGGACTAGCGGGAGACTGACAGATACGCAGTATTTT	CASSPRTSGRLTDTQYF
TRBD1	TRBJ1-1	TRBV29-1	.	TGCAGCGTTGAATTGGCAGGGGGCGCGGACACTGAAGCTTTCTTT	CSVELAGGADTEAFF
.	TRBJ2-3	TRBV9	.	TGTGCCAGCAGCGTAGTGGAGCGAGCGGAGGGTATCACAGATACGCAGTATTTT	CASSVVERAEGITDTQYF